These 15 T cell receptor beta chains were sequenced from one sample in a study of T cell repertoires in cytomegalovirus infection. Via MiXCR, TCRdb re-called the reads, giving one row per CDR3 protein. The repertoire holds some 440,000 distinct CDR3 sequences, with 30% to 40% as singletons. What was sequenced was PBMCs. The receptor source for this set is a human donor in good health (CMV status not recorded). Some clones in this sample may be carry-over from other donors' samples.

This clonotype was seen only a few times. This sequence joins TRBV5-1 and TRBJ1-2; D might be TRBD1 (5 bases). Trimming took 1 base from V and 6 from J, leaving 25 bases between them. The CDR3 sequence is 18 residues long. CDR1 SGHRS and CDR2 YFSETQ come from the germline V gene. DNA for the CDR3: TGCGCCAGCAGCTTGTCCCCCTCAACAGGCATATTAGACGATGGCTACACCTTC. Amino acid sequence: CASSLSPSTGILDDGYTF.

This clonotype was seen a handful of times. The chain couples TRBV14 to TRBJ1-1; D is ambiguous. V was cut by 1 base and J by 6 bases, with 9 bases left in between. CDR1 is SGHDN and CDR2 is FVKESK in the germline V gene. The CDR3 is 13 amino acids. The CDR3 spells CASSQVEWAEAFF. CDR3 bases: TGTGCCAGCAGCCAAGTAGAATGGGCTGAAGCTTTCTTT.

This clonotype was seen a handful of times. This chain uses TRBV4-1 with TRBJ1-1; D is undetermined. The CDR3 totals 14 residues. In germline, CDR1 is MGHRA, CDR2 YSYEKL. The V gene lost 2 bases and the J gene lost 0 bases, with 7 bases spanning the gap. The CDR3 loop reads CASSQKRMNTEAFF. In DNA, the CDR3 is TGCGCCAGCAGCCAAAAACGGATGAACACTGAAGCTTTCTTT.

This clonotype was recorded only once. A much larger clone differs from this one at a single base, so this may be a read error. Given the absence of the conserved phenylalanine or tryptophan at the CDR3 end, a read error is likely. The gene calls are TRBV7-2 and TRBJ2-1; 8 bases fit TRBD2. The CDR3 totals 16 residues. Germline V gene lookup returns CDR1 SGHTA and CDR2 FQGNSA. V dropped 1 base and J dropped 8; count of bases not matched to a gene: 10. This chain's CDR3 is CASSLVGTSGFYEQFL. CDR3 DNA: TGTGCCAGCAGCTTAGTCGGCACTAGCGGCTTCTATGAGCAGTTCTTA.

As to this clonotype: One end of the junction varies from germline; a read error may be responsible. This sequence joins TRBV11-2 and TRBJ2-1, with D hard to call. The CDR3 length is 12 residues. Germline loops: CDR1 SGHAT, CDR2 FQNNGV. This CDR3 is CASSLTEYEHVF. The CDR3 bases are TGTGCCAGCAGCTTAACCGAATACGAGCATGTCTTC.

Concerning this clonotype itself: The junction shows a germline mismatch at one end, possibly a read error. The CDR3 here is CASSVAPPTYEQDF. CDR3 bases: TGTGCCAGCAGCGTCGCCCCCCCAACCTACGAGCAGGACTTC. This chain connects TRBV7-2 to TRBJ2-7; unclear D gene. In germline, CDR1 is SGHTA, CDR2 FQGNSA. This CDR3 comprises 14 residues.

CDR3 loop: CASSYTKGTDHYEQYF. Written as DNA, the CDR3 is TGTGCCAGCAGCTATACCAAGGGGACAGACCACTACGAGCAGTACTTC. V and J are TRBV7-6 and TRBJ2-7; 7 nucleotides align to TRBD1. The CDR3 length is 16 residues. Trimming at V came to 4 bases and at J to 3 bases, leaving 12 bases not matched to a gene. CDR1 and CDR2 (germline): SGHVS, FNYEAQ.

The V gene is TRBV7-2, the J gene TRBJ2-7; D call uncertain. The CDR3 sequence is 14 residues long. Germline V gene sequence: CDR1 SGHTA, CDR2 FQGNSA. V was trimmed by 4 bases and J by 6 bases, leaving 16 bases between them. Here the CDR3 DNA reads TGTGCCAGCAGCTCGGTCTATCGAGGTGCCGAGCAGTACTTC. Translation: CASSSVYRGAEQYF. Supplemented by reference TRBV7-2 and TRBJ2-7, the full variable domain reads GAGVSQSPSNKVTEKGKDVELRCDPISGHTALYWYRQSLGQGLEFLIYFQGNSAPDKSGLPSDRFSAERTGGSVSTLTIQRTQQEDSAVYLCASSSVYRGAEQYFGPGTRLTVT.

This clonotype appeared a few times. This chain joins TRBV7-2 and TRBJ2-7; 7 bases agree with TRBD2. In germline, CDR1 is SGHTA, CDR2 FQGNSA. V lost 5 bases and J lost 0; bases outside the gene matches: 4. The CDR3 consists of 14 residues. The CDR3 protein is CASSISSGSYEQYF. The CDR3 DNA sequence: TGTGCCAGCAGCATCTCTAGCGGCTCCTACGAGCAGTACTTC. Combining the CDR3 with reference TRBV7-2 and TRBJ2-7 gives the whole variable domain GAGVSQSPSNKVTEKGKDVELRCDPISGHTALYWYRQSLGQGLEFLIYFQGNSAPDKSGLPSDRFSAERTGGSVSTLTIQRTQQEDSAVYLCASSISSGSYEQYFGPGTRLTVT.

The V gene is TRBV19, the J gene TRBJ2-5; no clear D. V was pared by 3 bases and J by 5 bases, with 13 bases between. CDR3 length: 14 residues. The V gene's germline CDR1 is LNHDA and CDR2 SQIVND (reference sequence). The CDR3: CASSISNTRETQYF. CDR3 bases: TGTGCCAGTAGTATCTCTAACACGAGGGAGACCCAGTACTTC.

The rearrangement uses TRBV27 and TRBJ1-4; 7 bases are a match to TRBD1. V shed 3 bases, J shed 8 bases, and the junction held 6 bases outside the gene matches. The V gene's germline CDR1 is MNHEY and CDR2 SMNVEV (reference sequence). This CDR3 is 14 amino acids long. The CDR3: CASSLYRGGEKLFF. The CDR3 nucleotides read TGTGCCAGCAGTTTGTACAGGGGAGGGGAAAAACTGTTTTTT.

The chain links TRBV4-1 to TRBJ2-5; D may be TRBD2 (6 bases). V lost 3 bases to trimming and J lost 4 bases, with 18 bases between them. The CDR3 extends over 16 amino acids. Germline V gene lookup returns CDR1 MGHRA and CDR2 YSYEKL. CDR3 DNA sequence: TGCGCCAGCAGCCAGGGAGGAACAGTCGGTCGAGAGACCCAGTACTTC. It codes for CASSQGGTVGRETQYF.

A few counts support this clonotype. The J gene is TRBJ1-2, the V gene TRBV7-2, with TRBD1 identical over 10 bases. Trimming took 3 bases from V and 14 from J; bases not matched to a gene: 6. CDR3 size: 12 residues. Germline V gene data show CDR1 as SGHTA and CDR2 as FQGNSA. CDR3 residues: CASSLDRGMGTF. CDR3 nucleotides: TGTGCCAGCAGCTTGGACAGGGGGATGGGAACCTTC.

This clonotype has just a few counts. The chain is built from TRBV7-2 and TRBJ2-1; D is perhaps TRBD2 (7 bases). Germline-derived CDR1 and CDR2 are SGHTA and FQGNSA. The CDR3 is made up of 15 amino acids. V lost 3 bases and J lost 8, with 17 bases in between. The CDR3 DNA reads as TGTGCCAGCAGCTTTTTTGGGGGGGCCCGCCATGAGCAGTTCTTC. Amino acid sequence: CASSFFGGARHEQFF.

This clonotype has at least ten counts. V and J are TRBV12-3 or TRBV12-4 and TRBJ2-2; 7 positions agree with TRBD1. The CDR3 consists of 16 residues. Unmatched junction bases numbered 9, after V lost 8 bases and J lost 0 bases. The CDR3 here is CASRTSGTANTGELFF. The CDR3 coding sequence is TGTGCCAGCCGTACTTCCGGGACAGCGAACACCGGGGAGCTGTTTTTT.